The clone carrying this T cell receptor (beta chain) was recorded at least ten times. The data were obtained in a study of early T cells in non-severe SARS-CoV-2 infection. TCRdb recomputed calls from the 5' RACE reads with MiXCR, one row per CDR3 protein. Of tens of thousands of distinct CDR3 sequences listed, roughly an eighth are singletons. Germline CDR1 and CDR2: DFQATT and SNEGSKA (reference sequence). The CDR3 has 13 residues. V trimming: 5 bases; J trimming: 8 bases; junction bases outside the gene matches: 9. V and J are TRBV20-1 and TRBJ2-4; 7 bases are a match to TRBD2. Source: whole blood, taken at baseline. The receptor was derived from an adult who was a healthcare worker with PCR-confirmed SARS-CoV-2 infection or an uninfected control (not recorded which). In nucleotides, the CDR3 is TGCAGTGCTCCCCCTGGGGGGGGAGACATTCAGTACTTC. This sequence encodes CSAPPGGGDIQYF.